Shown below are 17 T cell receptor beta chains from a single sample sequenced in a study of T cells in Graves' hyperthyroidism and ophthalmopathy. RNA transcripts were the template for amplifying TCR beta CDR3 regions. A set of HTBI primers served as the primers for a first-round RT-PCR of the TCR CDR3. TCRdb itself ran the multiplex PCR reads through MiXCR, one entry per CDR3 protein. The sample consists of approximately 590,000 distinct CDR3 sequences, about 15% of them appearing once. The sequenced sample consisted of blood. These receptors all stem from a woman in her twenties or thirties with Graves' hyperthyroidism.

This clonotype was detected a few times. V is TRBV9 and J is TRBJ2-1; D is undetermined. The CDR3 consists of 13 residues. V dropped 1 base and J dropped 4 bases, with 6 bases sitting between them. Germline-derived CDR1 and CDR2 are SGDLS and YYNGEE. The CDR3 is CASSVFSYNEQFF. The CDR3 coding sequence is TGTGCCAGCAGCGTATTCTCTTACAATGAGCAGTTCTTC.

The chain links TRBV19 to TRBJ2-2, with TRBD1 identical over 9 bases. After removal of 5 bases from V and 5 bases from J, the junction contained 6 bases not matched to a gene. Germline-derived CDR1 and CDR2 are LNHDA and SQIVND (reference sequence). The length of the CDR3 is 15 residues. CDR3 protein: CASSPGDRVTGELFF. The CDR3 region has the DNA TGTGCCAGTAGTCCGGGGGACAGGGTGACCGGGGAGCTGTTTTTT.

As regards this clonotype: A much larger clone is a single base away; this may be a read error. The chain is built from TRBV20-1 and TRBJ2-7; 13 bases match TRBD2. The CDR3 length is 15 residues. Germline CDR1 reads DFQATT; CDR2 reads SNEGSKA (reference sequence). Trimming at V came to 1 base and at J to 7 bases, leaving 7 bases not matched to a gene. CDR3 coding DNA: TGCAGTGCTAGAGCGGGACTAGCGGGAAGATATGAGCAGTACTTC. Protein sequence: CSARAGLAGRYEQYF.

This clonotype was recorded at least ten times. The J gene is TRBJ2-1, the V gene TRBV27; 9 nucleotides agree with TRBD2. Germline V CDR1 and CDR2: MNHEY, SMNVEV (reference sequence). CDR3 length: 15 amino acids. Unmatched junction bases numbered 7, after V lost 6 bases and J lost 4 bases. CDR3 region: CASRGPGLAYNEQFF. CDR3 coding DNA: TGTGCCAGCAGGGGACCGGGACTAGCTTACAATGAGCAGTTCTTC.

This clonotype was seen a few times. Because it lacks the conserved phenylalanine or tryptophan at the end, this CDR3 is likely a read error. This CDR3 is CSADRVEDYSPLHL. DNA of the CDR3: TGCAGTGCTGACCGGGTCGAAGATTATTCACCCCTCCACCTT. This chain joins TRBV20-1 and TRBJ1-6; D ambiguous. The germline V gene encodes CDR1 DFQATT and CDR2 SNEGSKA (reference sequence). The CDR3 sequence is 14 residues long. Trimming removed 5 bases at V and 8 bases at J, with 16 bases between.

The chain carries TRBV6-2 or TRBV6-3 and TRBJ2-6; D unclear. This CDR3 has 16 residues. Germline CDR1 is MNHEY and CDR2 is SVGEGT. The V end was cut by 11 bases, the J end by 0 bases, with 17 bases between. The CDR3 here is CASSNSFRSGANVLTF. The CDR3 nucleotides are TGTGCCTCCAGCAACTCGTTCCGCTCTGGGGCCAACGTCCTGACTTTC.

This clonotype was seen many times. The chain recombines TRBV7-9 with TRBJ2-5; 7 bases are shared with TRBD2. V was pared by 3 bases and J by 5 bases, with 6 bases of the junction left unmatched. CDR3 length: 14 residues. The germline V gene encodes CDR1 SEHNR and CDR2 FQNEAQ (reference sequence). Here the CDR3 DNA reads TGTGCCAGCAGCTTCATGGTGGGGGGGGAGACCCAGTACTTC. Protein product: CASSFMVGGETQYF.

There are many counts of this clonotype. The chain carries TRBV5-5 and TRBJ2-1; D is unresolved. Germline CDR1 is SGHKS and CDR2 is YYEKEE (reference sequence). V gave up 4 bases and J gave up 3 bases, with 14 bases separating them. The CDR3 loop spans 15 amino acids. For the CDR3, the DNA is TGTGCCAGCAGCGCGTTGAGGAGACGCTACAATGAGCAGTTCTTC. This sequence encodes CASSALRRRYNEQFF.

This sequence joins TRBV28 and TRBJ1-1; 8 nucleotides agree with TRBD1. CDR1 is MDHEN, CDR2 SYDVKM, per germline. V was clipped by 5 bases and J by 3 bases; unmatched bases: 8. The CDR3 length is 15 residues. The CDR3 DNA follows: TGTGCCAGCAGTCTGGGGGACAGGATCTACACTGAAGCTTTCTTT. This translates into CASSLGDRIYTEAFF.

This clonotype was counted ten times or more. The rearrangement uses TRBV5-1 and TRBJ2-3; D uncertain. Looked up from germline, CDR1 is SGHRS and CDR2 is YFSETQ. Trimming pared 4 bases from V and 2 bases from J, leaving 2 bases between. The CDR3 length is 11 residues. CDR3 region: CASSITDTQYF. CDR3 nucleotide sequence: TGCGCCAGCAGCATCACAGATACGCAGTATTTT.

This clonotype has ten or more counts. The CDR3 nucleotides read TGTGCCAGCAGTGAACTAGCGGGAGGGGGCGATGAGCAGTTCTTC. Its translation is CASSELAGGGDEQFF. The V call is TRBV2, the J call TRBJ2-1, with 12 positions matching TRBD2. The CDR3 totals 15 residues. CDR1 and CDR2 from the germline V gene are SNHLY and FYNNEI. Trimming at V came to 2 bases and at J to 8 bases, leaving 4 bases not matched to a gene.

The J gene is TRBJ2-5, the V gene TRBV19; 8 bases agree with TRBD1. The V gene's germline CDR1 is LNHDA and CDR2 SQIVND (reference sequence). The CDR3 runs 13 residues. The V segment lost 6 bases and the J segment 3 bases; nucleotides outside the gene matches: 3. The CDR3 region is CASSQGAKETQYF. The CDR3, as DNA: TGTGCCAGTAGCCAGGGGGCCAAAGAGACCCAGTACTTC.

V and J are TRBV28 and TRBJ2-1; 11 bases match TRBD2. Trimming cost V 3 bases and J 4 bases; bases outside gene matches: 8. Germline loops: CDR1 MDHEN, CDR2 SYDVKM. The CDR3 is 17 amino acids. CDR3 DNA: TGTGCCAGCAGTTTTCCGACTAGCGGGATAAAGTACAATGAGCAGTTCTTC. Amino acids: CASSFPTSGIKYNEQFF.

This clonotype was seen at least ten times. In DNA form, the CDR3 reads TGTGCCAGCAGGAGGAGCGGAACACAAGAGACCCAGTACTTC. Residues: CASRRSGTQETQYF. This sequence joins TRBV6-2 or TRBV6-3 and TRBJ2-5, with D maybe TRBD2 (5 bases). Per germline, CDR1 MNHEY and CDR2 SVGEGT. The CDR3 extends over 14 amino acids. V lost 6 bases and J lost 2, with 13 bases in between.

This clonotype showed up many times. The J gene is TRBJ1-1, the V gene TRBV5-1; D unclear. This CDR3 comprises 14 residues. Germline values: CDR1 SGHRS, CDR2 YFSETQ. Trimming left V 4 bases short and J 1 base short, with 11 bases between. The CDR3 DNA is TGCGCCAGCAGCCCCGGCGGACCGAACACTGAAGCTTTCTTT. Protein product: CASSPGGPNTEAFF.

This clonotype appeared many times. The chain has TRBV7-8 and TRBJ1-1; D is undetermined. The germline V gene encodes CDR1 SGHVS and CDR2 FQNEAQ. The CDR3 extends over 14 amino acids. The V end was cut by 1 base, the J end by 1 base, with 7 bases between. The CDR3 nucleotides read TGTGCCAGCAGCTTAGTATCAGGGAACACTGAAGCTTTCTTT. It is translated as CASSLVSGNTEAFF.

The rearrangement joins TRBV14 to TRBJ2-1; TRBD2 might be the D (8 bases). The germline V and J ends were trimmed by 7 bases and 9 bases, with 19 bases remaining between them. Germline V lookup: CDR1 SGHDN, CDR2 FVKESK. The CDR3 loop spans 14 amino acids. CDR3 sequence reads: CASTLSGGGPEQFF. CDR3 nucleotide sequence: TGTGCCAGCACCCTCTCGGGAGGGGGCCCTGAGCAGTTCTTC. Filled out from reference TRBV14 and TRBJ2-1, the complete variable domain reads EAGVTQFPSHSVIEKGQTVTLRCDPISGHDNLYWYRRVMGKEIKFLLHFVKESKQDESGMPNNRFLAERTGGTYSTLKVQPAELEDSGVYFCASTLSGGGPEQFFGPGTRLTVL.